This T cell receptor (beta chain) was observed in a study of CD8 T cells in ankylosing spondylitis (TCRdb year 2017). With respect to the entire study: To find TCR variants linked to disease, the study profiled T cell receptor beta repertoires in ankylosing spondylitis patients and healthy donors. Peripheral blood was sampled, and synovial fluid was additionally collected from ankylosing spondylitis patients. The whole study cohort included about a hundred healthy donors and roughly 24 ankylosing spondylitis patients. The study at large found these results: The disease-linked clones had a CD8+ phenotype and were found at relatively low frequencies in peripheral blood. Some motif variants had previously been reported in the synovial fluid and blood of reactive arthritis patients, which suggests shared mechanisms of disease initiation. A TCR beta motif made up of 7 to 9 highly homologous amino acid variants appeared to be characteristic of blood from ankylosing spondylitis patients. The disease-linked clones were reported to be significantly enriched in matched synovial fluid samples from ankylosing spondylitis patients.

This clonotype came up a few times. What antigen it recognizes has not been identified. No base quality values were provided; no much bigger clone lies one nucleotide off. TCRdb records Illumina HiSeq 2500 as the sequencer. Quantitative 5'-RACE with molecular barcodes was used to prepare TCR beta libraries. Per the original workflow: A new computational method, built on a probabilistic model of VDJ rearrangement, was used to identify disease-linked TCR variants. TCRdb itself trimmed the public reads at Q25 with fastp, ran MiXCR and retained productive beta chains. Each entry is one CDR3 protein sequence, shown with its most common DNA and genes. The V and J calls and clone size are TCRdb's, not the authors'. The sample records 650,000 to 800,000 distinct CDR3 sequences, around 19% of which are singletons. Of the sample, 19% falls within the top ten clones. The receptor was isolated from a male donor with ankylosing spondylitis. Sequenced material: blood, either unsorted or a sorted T cell fraction (not recorded which).

The DNA sequence is given as TGCAGTGCTAGACCGGGACAGGGACCTTTCGAGCAGTACTTC. Translated, this gives CSARPGQGPFEQYF. The chain is assembled from TRBV20-1 and TRBJ2-7, with 9 middle bases fitting TRBD1. The V end gives up 2 bases and the J end 6 bases, leaving 8 bases in the junction not matched to a gene. Inclusive of the bounding cysteine and phenylalanine, the CDR3 is 14 residues long. The entry retains the CDR3 DNA only, 42 bases that are in frame from base 1. According to the germline V gene (reference sequence), CDR1 reads DFQATT and CDR2 reads SNEGSKA.